This TCR beta chain was sequenced in a study of post-analysis software for immune sequencing data. Study details: Relapsing-remitting, secondary progressive and progressive-relapsing forms made up the multiple sclerosis disease courses.

V was cut by 7 bases and J by 5 bases, with 12 bases left in between. The germline gives CDR1 MNHEY, CDR2 SVGAGI. This CDR3 spans 13 amino acids. Remarks on this clonotype: Its cognate antigen is unknown.

Study observations and caveats: Comparison of patients with controls showed five or six TRBV segments more frequent in patients, TRBV5-6, TRBV5-1 and TRBV20-1 among them.

TCR beta cDNA libraries had unique molecular identifiers. TCRdb called the PCR reads again in MiXCR, with one record for every CDR3 protein. This sample has roughly 580,000 distinct CDR3 sequences, with about 40% found just once. Specimen: blood. This clonotype was sampled from a girl aged 10-17 years with multiple sclerosis. V and J are TRBV6-5 and TRBJ1-5, with D uncertain. In DNA, the CDR3 is TGTGCCAGCACCCGCGGGAAGGATCAGCCCCAGCATTTT. It yields the protein CASTRGKDQPQHF.